One and the same sample provided the 29 T cell receptor beta chains below, sequenced in a study of blood T cell repertoires in COVID-19. Assay: immunoSEQ multiplex PCR; the TCRdb copy retains only in-frame clones and omits some. The profile covers 70,000 or so clones, with around 90% appearing a single time and approximately 6.4% taken by the ten largest. Sequenced input: peripheral blood. These receptors all stem from a woman aged 45-59 years with acute or convalescent COVID-19.

The genes are TRBV9 and TRBJ2-2; 7 positions match TRBD2. V shed 6 bases and J 7 bases; nucleotides not matched to a gene: 15. The V gene's germline CDR1 is SGDLS and CDR2 YYNGEE. This CDR3 has 16 residues. CDR3: CASTDGRSDLGGELFF. CDR3 sequence (DNA): TGTGCCAGCACTGACGGGAGGTCCGACCTCGGCGGGGAGCTGTTTTTT.

Regarding this clone: At one of its ends the junction is not consistent with the germline gene, which may arise from a read error. This chain links TRBV7-7 with TRBJ1-5, with D perhaps TRBD1 (5 bases). Germline V gene lookup returns CDR1 SSHAT and CDR2 FNYEAQ (reference sequence). The length of the CDR3 is 17 residues. CDR3 amino acids: CASSPQVTYPGNQPQHF. CDR3 in DNA: TGTGCTAGCAGCCCCCAAGTCACTTATCCAGGGAATCAGCCCCAGCATTTT.

In this sample, this clone turned up once. V and J are TRBV5-4 and TRBJ1-3; TRBD1 matches 7 bases. J gave up 2 bases and V 4 bases, and 9 bases lay outside the gene matches. The CDR3 consists of 16 residues. Looked up from germline, CDR1 is SGHNT and CDR2 is YYREEE (reference sequence). Here the CDR3 reads CASSLGQAGTGNTIYF. Written as DNA, the CDR3 is TGTGCCAGCAGCCTTGGACAGGCGGGAACTGGAAACACCATATATTTT.

The V gene is TRBV9, the J gene TRBJ1-6; D gene ambiguous. CDR1 and CDR2 from the germline V gene are SGDLS and YYNGEE. This CDR3 is 13 amino acids long. The V and J ends lost 0 bases and 8 bases respectively, with 6 bases between them. Here the CDR3 reads CASSVAHDSPLHF. DNA of the CDR3: TGTGCCAGCAGCGTAGCACATGATTCACCCCTCCACTTT.

This clone appeared once. The rearrangement uses TRBV19 and TRBJ2-5; TRBD1 aligns across 7 bases. Germline V gives CDR1 LNHDA, CDR2 SQIVND (reference sequence). The CDR3 is 13 residues long. Trimming cost V 2 bases and J 3 bases; bases outside gene matches: 0. The chain's CDR3 is CASSITGEETQYF. The DNA of the CDR3 is TGTGCCAGTAGTATAACAGGGGAAGAGACCCAGTACTTC.

The chain has TRBV19 and TRBJ2-7; TRBD2 matches 7 bases. Losses at the gene ends were 2 bases for V and 4 bases for J; bases not matched to a gene: 5. The CDR3 has 14 amino acids. Germline CDR1 and CDR2: LNHDA and SQIVND (reference sequence). The CDR3 loop reads CASSIRLGGYEQYF. In DNA, the CDR3 is TGTGCCAGTAGTATACGACTGGGGGGGTACGAGCAGTACTTC.

In this sample, this clone turned up a few times. The rearrangement uses TRBV5-1 and TRBJ1-2; no clear D. V lost 0 bases to trimming and J lost 8 bases, with 11 bases between them. Germline CDR1 SGHRS, CDR2 YFSETQ. The length of the CDR3 is 13 residues. The CDR3 nucleotides read TGCGCCAGCAGCTTGGTGCTCAGTTCCGGCTACACCTTC. Translating it yields CASSLVLSSGYTF.

This clone was observed once. V is TRBV6-6 and J is TRBJ2-1; possible D gene TRBD1, 6 bases. Trimming took off 6 bases at V and 9 bases at J, with 18 bases between the two ends. The germline V gene encodes CDR1 MNHNY and CDR2 SVGAGI (reference sequence). This CDR3 is 14 amino acids long. CDR3 sequence (DNA): TGTGCCAGCAGACTGGACAGCCCGAGGACTGAGCAGTTCTTC. Protein product: CASRLDSPRTEQFF.

The rearrangement links TRBV6-5 to TRBJ1-1; D perhaps matches TRBD1 (6 bases). Trimming left V 2 bases short and J 1 base short, with 11 bases between. This CDR3 is built from 15 residues. Per the germline V gene, CDR1 is MNHEY and CDR2 is SVGAGI. The CDR3 nucleotides read TGTGCCAGCAGTTACCGTAACAGGGCGAACACTGAAGCTTTCTTT. Encoded protein: CASSYRNRANTEAFF.

V gene TRBV15 combines with J gene TRBJ2-5; unclear D gene. The end of the DNA fits TRBJ2-7 better, so the J call may be wrong. The V gene's germline CDR1 is LNHNV and CDR2 YYDKDF (reference sequence). CDR3 length equals 15 residues. CDR3 sequence reads: CATSRDPGTSYEQYF. The CDR3, as DNA: TGTGCCACCAGCAGAGATCCGGGTACTTCGTACGAGCAGTACTTC.

A few counts support this clone. The chain joins TRBV25-1 to TRBJ1-3; D uncertain. This CDR3 has 13 amino acids. The germline CDR1 and CDR2 sequences are MGHDK and SYGVNS. The V end was cut by 8 bases, the J end by 0 bases, with 8 bases between. DNA of the CDR3: TGTGCCAGCTCCCTCCGCTCTGGAAACACCATATATTTT. Its protein is CASSLRSGNTIYF.

The chain carries TRBV7-8 and TRBJ1-1; no reliable D call. Trimming stripped 7 bases from V and 5 bases from J, with 8 bases between. The germline gives CDR1 SGHVS, CDR2 FQNEAQ. The CDR3 runs to 11 residues. The CDR3, as DNA: TGTGCCAGCAAAACCGAGACTGAAGCTTTCTTT. It is translated as CASKTETEAFF.

This clone was detected only once. The CDR3 sequence: CASSLQGANSPLHF. The CDR3 DNA sequence: TGTGCCAGCAGCTTACAGGGGGCAAATTCACCCCTCCACTTT. V gene TRBV7-2 combines with J gene TRBJ1-6, with 8 bases aligning to TRBD1. V trimming: 2 bases; J trimming: 7 bases; junction bases outside the gene matches: 1. Germline lookup yields CDR1 SGHTA and CDR2 FQGNSA. The CDR3 consists of 14 residues.

The genes are TRBV6-6 and TRBJ1-2; 10 nucleotides align to TRBD1. Germline-derived CDR1 and CDR2 are MNHNY and SVGAGI (reference sequence). J gave up 10 bases and V 7 bases, and 9 bases lay outside the gene matches. This CDR3 spans 13 amino acids. CDR3 bases: TGTGCCAGCATCCGGGACAGGGGAGTTGTCTACACCTTC. Translation: CASIRDRGVVYTF.

The gene calls are TRBV11-3 and TRBJ1-2; D uncertain. Germline CDR1 is SGHNT and CDR2 is YENEEA. V lost 1 base and J 8 bases, leaving 17 bases between the germline ends. CDR3 length: 15 residues. The CDR3 bases are TGTGCCAGCAGCTTAGGAGCTACAGCCCCACGGGGCTACACCTTC. Its translation is CASSLGATAPRGYTF.

This chain uses TRBV7-2 with TRBJ2-1; possible D gene TRBD1, 5 bases. V lost 4 bases and J 0 bases, leaving 10 bases between the germline ends. CDR3 length equals 15 residues. Per the germline V gene, CDR1 is SGHTA and CDR2 is FQGNSA. DNA of the CDR3: TGTGCCAGCAGCTCTCGAAGGGGCTCCTACAATGAGCAGTTCTTC. This encodes CASSSRRGSYNEQFF.

This clone is a singleton in its sample. The chain carries TRBV5-8 and TRBJ1-2, with 9 bases fitting TRBD1. Germline V lookup: CDR1 SGHTS, CDR2 YDEGEE. The J segment lost 5 bases and the V segment lost 1 base, leaving 3 bases of the junction unmatched. The CDR3 length is 14 residues. The CDR3 loop reads CASSLPDRGYGYTF. DNA for the CDR3: TGTGCCAGCAGCTTGCCCGACAGGGGGTATGGCTACACCTTC. Together with reference TRBV5-8 and TRBJ1-2, the CDR3 gives the full variable domain: EAGVTQSPTHLIKTRGQQATLRCSPISGHTSVYWYQQALGLGLQFLLWYDEGEERNRGNFPPRFSGRQFPNYSSELNVNALELEDSALYLCASSLPDRGYGYTFGSGTRLTVV.

The chain couples TRBV6-5 to TRBJ1-2, with D tentatively TRBD1 (6 bases). With 7 bases removed from V and 1 base from J, the gap between germline ends came to 10 bases. Germline CDR1 is MNHEY and CDR2 is SVGAGI. The CDR3 consists of 13 residues. As DNA, the CDR3 is TGTGCCAGCAAACCGGACAGTAACTATGGCTACACCTTC. It yields the protein CASKPDSNYGYTF.

The chain couples TRBV6-5 to TRBJ1-1; 7 bases agree with TRBD1. The length of the CDR3 is 13 residues. Losses at the gene ends were 7 bases for V and 6 bases for J; bases not matched to a gene: 8. Germline CDR1 MNHEY, CDR2 SVGAGI. This CDR3 is CASNRQGRAEAFF. Here the CDR3 DNA reads TGTGCCAGCAACAGACAGGGAAGGGCTGAAGCTTTCTTT.

This clone was found once. The rearrangement uses TRBV5-5 and TRBJ1-6, with D possibly TRBD1 on 5 matching bases. With 1 base removed from V and 10 bases from J, the gap between germline ends came to 15 bases. The CDR3 runs 15 residues. CDR1 SGHKS and CDR2 YYEKEE come from the germline V gene (reference sequence). The CDR3 loop is CASSLQVGGYSPLHF. CDR3 sequence (DNA): TGTGCCAGCAGCTTGCAAGTGGGGGGTTACTCACCCCTCCACTTT.

CDR3 bases: TGTGCTAGTGGTCCCCCCCAGGGGTATTACACTGAAGCTTTCTTT. Its protein is CASGPPQGYYTEAFF. The rearrangement links TRBV12-5 to TRBJ1-1, with a weak D call TRBD1 (6 bases). Germline V gene sequence: CDR1 LGHNT, CDR2 FRNRAP. V dropped 5 bases and J dropped 3 bases, with 16 bases sitting between them. The CDR3 is 15 residues long.

J is TRBJ2-7 and V is TRBV5-6; D might be TRBD2 (5 bases). Germline CDR1 SGHDT, CDR2 YYEEEE. With 3 bases removed from V and 1 base from J, the gap between germline ends came to 14 bases. This CDR3 spans 15 amino acids. The CDR3 protein is CASSSWGGLSYEQYF. CDR3 DNA: TGTGCCAGCAGCTCTTGGGGTGGACTTTCCTACGAGCAGTACTTC.

CDR3 protein: CASSLEAGNYNEQFF. The DNA of the CDR3 is TGTGCCAGCAGCTTGGAAGCGGGGAACTACAATGAGCAGTTCTTC. The chain has TRBV5-4 and TRBJ2-1; 7 bases map to TRBD2. The CDR3 extends over 15 amino acids. V dropped 0 bases and J dropped 3; count of bases not matched to a gene: 3. Germline CDR1 SGHNT, CDR2 YYREEE (reference sequence).

The rearrangement uses TRBV21-1 and TRBJ2-7; TRBD1 reflects the table's D call only, with no check against the DNA. TRBV21-1 is a pseudogene locus. This CDR3 is built from 12 residues. The CDR3 DNA reads as TGTGCCAGCAGCGCTGGACACGGCGAGCAGTACTTC. This sequence encodes CASSAGHGEQYF.

The CDR3, as DNA: TGCGCCAGCGCCAGAGGTGGGAGTAGCACAGATACGCAGTATTTT. Protein: CASARGGSSTDTQYF. The chain carries TRBV5-1 and TRBJ2-3; the D gene is possibly TRBD2 (5 bases). The CDR3 consists of 15 residues. Germline CDR1 is SGHRS and CDR2 is YFSETQ. V lost 7 bases and J 0 bases, leaving 15 bases between the germline ends.

The chain carries TRBV7-2 and TRBJ2-5; maybe TRBD2 (6 bases). With 5 bases removed from V and 5 bases from J, the gap between germline ends came to 12 bases. The germline CDR1 and CDR2 sequences are SGHTA and FQGNSA. This CDR3 comprises 13 residues. The CDR3 nucleotides read TGTGCCAGCAGCCGGGAGATAAGGGAGACCCAGTACTTC. It encodes CASSREIRETQYF. Supplemented by reference TRBV7-2 and TRBJ2-5, the full variable domain reads GAGVSQSPSNKVTEKGKDVELRCDPISGHTALYWYRQSLGQGLEFLIYFQGNSAPDKSGLPSDRFSAERTGGSVSTLTIQRTQQEDSAVYLCASSREIRETQYFGPGTRLLVL.

The sample holds one count of this clone. Other DNA sequences in the same sample also yield this CDR3. The chain uses TRBV6-2 or TRBV6-3 and TRBJ2-1; 14 nucleotides agree with TRBD2. V was clipped by 6 bases and J by 7 bases; unmatched bases: 8. In germline, CDR1 is MNHEY, CDR2 SVGEGT. CDR3 size: 16 residues. In DNA, the CDR3 is TGTGCCAGCAGCCTAGGACTAGCGGGGGGTCTGAATGAGCAGTTCTTC. Translation: CASSLGLAGGLNEQFF.

The chain carries TRBV5-4 and TRBJ2-3; 7 nucleotides agree with TRBD1. The V segment lost 4 bases and the J segment 7 bases; nucleotides outside the gene matches: 12. The CDR3 runs to 15 residues. Germline lookup yields CDR1 SGHNT and CDR2 YYREEE (reference sequence). CDR3 DNA: TGTGCCAGCAGCGCAGGACAGGAACCCTCCCATACGCAGTATTTT. This translates into CASSAGQEPSHTQYF.

This chain joins TRBV2 and TRBJ1-1; D perhaps matches TRBD1 (6 bases). Per the germline V gene, CDR1 is SNHLY and CDR2 is FYNNEI. CDR3 length equals 13 residues. The V and J ends lost 7 bases and 6 bases respectively, with 15 bases between them. The CDR3 bases are TGTGCCAGCACCTTTCGACAGGTCTCTGAAGCTTTCTTT. This sequence encodes CASTFRQVSEAFF.